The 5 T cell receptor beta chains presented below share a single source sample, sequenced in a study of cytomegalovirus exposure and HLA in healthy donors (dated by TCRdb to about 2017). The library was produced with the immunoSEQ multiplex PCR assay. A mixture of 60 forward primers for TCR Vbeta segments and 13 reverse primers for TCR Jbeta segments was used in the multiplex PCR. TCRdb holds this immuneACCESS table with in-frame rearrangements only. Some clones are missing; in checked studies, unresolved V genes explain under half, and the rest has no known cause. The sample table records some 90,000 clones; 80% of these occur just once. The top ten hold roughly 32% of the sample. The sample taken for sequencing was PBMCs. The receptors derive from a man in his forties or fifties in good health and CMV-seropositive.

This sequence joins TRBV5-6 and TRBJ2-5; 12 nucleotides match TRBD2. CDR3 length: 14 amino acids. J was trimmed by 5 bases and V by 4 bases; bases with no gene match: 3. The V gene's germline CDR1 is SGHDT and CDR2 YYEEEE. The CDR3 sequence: CASSPTSGGETQYF. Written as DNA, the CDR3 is TGTGCCAGCAGCCCCACTAGCGGGGGGGAGACCCAGTACTTC.

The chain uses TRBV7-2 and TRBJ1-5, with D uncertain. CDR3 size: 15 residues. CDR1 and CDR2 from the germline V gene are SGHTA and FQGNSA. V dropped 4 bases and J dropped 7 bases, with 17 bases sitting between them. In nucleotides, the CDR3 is TGTGCCAGCAGCTCCCGCCCTCCTCGGGAGCAGCCCCAGCATTTT. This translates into CASSSRPPREQPQHF.

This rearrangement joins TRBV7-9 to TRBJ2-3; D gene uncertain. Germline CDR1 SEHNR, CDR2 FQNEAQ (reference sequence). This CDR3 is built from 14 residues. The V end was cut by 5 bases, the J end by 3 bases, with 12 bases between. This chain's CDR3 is CASSPQRRTDTQYF. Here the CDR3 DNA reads TGTGCCAGCAGCCCTCAGAGGCGGACAGATACGCAGTATTTT.

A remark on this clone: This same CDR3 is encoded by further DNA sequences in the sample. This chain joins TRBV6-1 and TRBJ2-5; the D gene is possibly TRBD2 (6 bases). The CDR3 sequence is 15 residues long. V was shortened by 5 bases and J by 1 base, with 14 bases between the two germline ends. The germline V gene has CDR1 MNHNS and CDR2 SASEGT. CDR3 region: CASSSGLAFQETQYF. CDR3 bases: TGTGCCAGCAGTAGCGGGCTAGCTTTCCAAGAGACCCAGTACTTC.

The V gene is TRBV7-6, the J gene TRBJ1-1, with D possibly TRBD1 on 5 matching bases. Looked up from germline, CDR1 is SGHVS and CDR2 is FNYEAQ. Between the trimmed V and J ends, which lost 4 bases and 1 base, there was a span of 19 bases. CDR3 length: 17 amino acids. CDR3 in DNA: TGTGCCAGCAGCTACCTGGGGGGTCTGTCGGGGAACACTGAAGCTTTCTTT. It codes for CASSYLGGLSGNTEAFF.